The clone carrying this T cell receptor (beta chain) has a count of ten or more. The data stem from a study of T cells in Graves' hyperthyroidism and ophthalmopathy. There were TCR beta CDR3 regions amplified from RNA transcripts. First-round RT-PCR targeting the TCR CDR3 was performed with the HTBI primer set. TCRdb reanalysed the multiplex PCR reads using MiXCR and keeps one entry per CDR3 protein. The sample lists around 300,000 distinct CDR3 sequences, approximately 13% occurring once. Patients with uncontrolled infections, other autoimmune diseases, pregnancy or lactation were excluded. V was cut by 4 bases and J by 0 bases, with 16 bases left in between. Looked up from germline, CDR1 is SNHLY and CDR2 is FYNNEI. This CDR3 has 16 amino acids.

This sequence was found in a woman aged 25 to 39 with Graves' hyperthyroidism. Material for sequencing was blood. The gene calls are TRBV2 and TRBJ2-7; tentatively, D is TRBD2 (6 bases). CDR3 coding DNA: TGTGCCAGCAGTGGGGCGCGGGGCTTCAGCTCCTACGAGCAGTACTTC. Translating it yields CASSGARGFSSYEQYF.